This T cell receptor beta chain was observed in a study of CD8 T cells in ankylosing spondylitis. This clonotype was recorded many times. Antigen unknown. The V gene's germline CDR1 is SGHAT and CDR2 FQNNGV. CDR3 length: 18 amino acids. J lost 0 bases, V lost 5 bases, and 6 bases had no gene match. Researchers built TCR beta libraries using quantitative 5'-RACE with molecular barcodes. MiXCR was run by TCRdb on the 5' RACE reads, yielding one entry per CDR3 protein. The sample includes over 100,000 distinct CDR3 sequences, 10% to 12% seen only once; the top ten take over 4%. Whole-study findings and limits: Certain motif variants had earlier appeared in reactive arthritis synovial fluid and blood. CD8+ cells made up the disease-linked clones, which were relatively rare in peripheral blood.

Input material: blood, either unsorted or a sorted T cell fraction (not recorded which). The origin of this receptor is a female donor with ankylosing spondylitis or in good health (not recorded which). V usage is TRBV11-2 and J usage is TRBJ2-1; 14 bases line up with TRBD2. CDR3 sequence (DNA): TGTGCCAGCAGCCGAAAAGGGACTAGCGGGAGCTCCTACAATGAGCAGTTCTTC. Its protein is CASSRKGTSGSSYNEQFF.